Listed below are T cell receptor beta chains from one sample, sequenced in a study of blood T cell repertoires in COVID-19. Assay used: immunoSEQ multiplex PCR; TCRdb lists only in-frame clones, some missing. The data contain 200,000 to 250,000 clones, roughly 80% of them singletons. Sequences were obtained from PBMCs or T cells enriched from blood (not recorded which). These receptors were taken from a woman between 45 and 65 years old who had been exposed to COVID-19. Both conserved end residues are part of each CDR3. The D gene is left open where the match is weak. Clone size is given for some rows only: seen once, a few or many times, or a class if the clone is expanded.

d_call cdr3_length j_call clone_size v_call cdr3_aa cdr3_nt
TRBD1 13 TRBJ1-2 . TRBV5-8 CASRVQGARGYTF TGTGCCAGCAGGGTCCAGGGGGCGAGAGGCTACACCTTC
TRBD2 14 TRBJ2-5 . TRBV28 CASRRTSETETQYF TGTGCCAGCAGGAGGACTAGCGAGACGGAGACCCAGTACTTC
. 13 TRBJ1-4 . TRBV11-2 CASSLLVNEKLFF TGTGCCAGCAGCTTACTTGTTAATGAAAAACTGTTTTTT
TRBD1 16 TRBJ2-2 . TRBV28 CASSPPDRGTTGELFF TGTGCCAGCAGTCCGCCGGACAGGGGGACCACCGGGGAGCTGTTTTTT
TRBD1 14 TRBJ1-2 . TRBV5-1 CASSDDRGGYGYTF TGCGCCAGCAGCGATGACAGGGGTGGTTATGGCTACACCTTC
TRBD2 15 TRBJ2-3 . TRBV29-1 CSVVGRGTSSDTQYF TGCAGCGTTGTCGGGAGGGGGACTTCAAGTGATACGCAGTATTTT
TRBD2 17 TRBJ2-2 . TRBV27 CASRPSAGEVLAGELFF TGTGCCAGCAGACCCTCCGCGGGGGAGGTATTGGCCGGGGAGCTGTTTTTT
TRBD1 13 TRBJ1-1 . TRBV28 CASSSPPTGEAFF TGTGCCAGCAGTTCACCCCCGACAGGGGAAGCTTTCTTT
. 12 TRBJ1-1 few TRBV6-5 CASTEVNTEAFF TGTGCCAGCACAGAGGTGAACACTGAAGCTTTCTTT
. 15 TRBJ2-2 . TRBV9 CASSVVQGTTGELFF TGTGCCAGCAGCGTAGTTCAGGGGACCACCGGGGAGCTGTTTTTT
TRBD1 13 TRBJ1-2 . TRBV12-3/TRBV12-4 CASSLRTGEGYTF TGTGCCAGCAGTCTAAGGACAGGGGAAGGCTACACCTTC
TRBD1 15 TRBJ1-1 . TRBV3-1/TRBV3-2 CASSLRQGRTLEAFF TGTGCCAGCAGCCTTCGACAGGGAAGGACCCTTGAAGCTTTCTTT
. 18 TRBJ1-5 . TRBV5-8 CASSLNNLQTPEAQPQHF TGTGCCAGCAGCTTGAACAATCTTCAAACCCCTGAGGCTCAGCCCCAGCATTTT
. 11 TRBJ1-1 . TRBV29-1 CSVGGITEAFF TGCAGCGTGGGGGGGATCACTGAAGCTTTCTTT
. 14 TRBJ1-5 few TRBV19 CASNGAMGNQPQHF TGTGCCAGTAATGGGGCAATGGGAAATCAGCCCCAGCATTTT
. 12 TRBJ2-5 . TRBV2 CASSSRQETQYF TGTGCCAGCAGTTCCCGTCAAGAGACCCAGTACTTC
. 13 TRBJ1-5 . TRBV2 CASRHDRNQPQHF TGTGCCAGCAGGCACGACAGAAATCAGCCCCAGCATTTT
. 20 TRBJ1-5 . TRBV27 CASRPQEKVPVGGLNQPQHF TGTGCCAGCAGACCCCAAGAGAAGGTCCCGGTGGGAGGGCTAAATCAGCCCCAGCATTTT
. 18 TRBJ2-7 . TRBV7-2 CASSAGGAGRTLTTEQYF TGTGCCAGCAGCGCTGGGGGGGCAGGTCGAACGTTAACTACCGAGCAGTACTTC
. 13 TRBJ1-1 . TRBV11-2 CASSFERVTEAFF TGTGCCAGCAGCTTCGAACGGGTAACTGAAGCTTTCTTT
. 14 TRBJ1-2 . TRBV14 CASTQASVASGYTF TGTGCCAGCACCCAAGCATCAGTAGCTAGTGGCTACACCTTC
. 13 TRBJ1-2 few TRBV7-8 CASSRKEVGGYTF TGTGCCAGCAGCCGCAAGGAGGTCGGGGGCTACACCTTC
TRBD1 16 TRBJ1-2 . TRBV5-1 CASSPALDRGIYGYTF TGCGCCAGCAGCCCCGCTTTGGACAGGGGCATCTATGGCTACACCTTC
TRBD1 13 TRBJ2-3 . TRBV3-1/TRBV3-2 CASSQGTVDTQYF TGTGCCAGCAGCCAGGGGACAGTAGATACGCAGTATTTT
TRBD2 19 TRBJ2-2 few TRBV19 CASRQLWTSGGENTGELFF TGTGCCAGTAGACAACTCTGGACTAGCGGGGGGGAGAACACCGGGGAGCTGTTTTTT
. 17 TRBJ2-1 . TRBV4-3 CASSQEDGGGHYNEQFF TGCGCCAGCAGCCAAGAAGACGGCGGGGGACACTACAATGAGCAGTTCTTC
. 15 TRBJ2-5 . TRBV3-1/TRBV3-2 CASSLRTGGRETQYF TGTGCCAGCAGCCTTCGGACGGGGGGCCGGGAGACCCAGTACTTC
. 17 TRBJ1-3 . TRBV5-8 CASSFSRGRVTGNTIYF TGTGCCAGCAGCTTCTCCCGGGGGAGGGTGACTGGAAACACCATATATTTT
. 16 TRBJ2-2 . TRBV11-2 CASSLGLASNTGELFF TGTGCCAGCAGCTTAGGGCTAGCGTCGAACACCGGGGAGCTGTTTTTT
TRBD1 12 TRBJ1-5 once TRBV6-5 CGTGVGNQPQHF TGTGGCACAGGGGTGGGCAATCAGCCCCAGCATTTT
. 16 TRBJ1-3 . TRBV28 CASSLSGVYGLNTIYF TGTGCCAGCAGTTTATCAGGGGTTTACGGGTTGAACACCATATATTTT
TRBD2 14 TRBJ2-2 . TRBV3-1/TRBV3-2 CASSQAGGRGELFF TGTGCCAGCAGCCAAGCGGGAGGACGTGGGGAGCTGTTTTTT
TRBD1 13 TRBJ2-7 . TRBV7-8 CASSQTGAGEQYF TGTGCCAGCAGTCAGACAGGGGCGGGCGAGCAGTACTTC
TRBD1 14 TRBJ1-6 . TRBV7-9 CASSLTGVNSPLHF TGTGCCAGCAGCCTGACAGGGGTCAATTCACCCCTCCACTTT
. 16 TRBJ2-7 . TRBV2 CASRTLSRTGWYEQYF TGTGCCAGCAGGACCCTGTCGAGAACGGGGTGGTACGAGCAGTACTTC
TRBD1 12 TRBJ2-5 . TRBV30 CAGQGPTETQYF TGTGCCGGACAGGGACCAACAGAGACCCAGTACTTC
. 16 TRBJ2-1 . TRBV6-1 CASSEVGTTPGDEQFF TGTGCCAGCAGTGAAGTCGGGACAACCCCTGGGGATGAGCAGTTCTTC
. 16 TRBJ1-6 . TRBV5-4 CASSYSLTGGNSPLHF TGTGCCAGCAGCTACTCATTGACAGGAGGAAATTCACCCCTCCACTTT
TRBD1 16 TRBJ1-1 . TRBV11-3 CASSVHSTGLRTEAFF TGTGCCAGCAGCGTGCACTCGACAGGGTTAAGAACTGAAGCTTTCTTT
. 13 TRBJ1-1 . TRBV28 CASSLTAKTEAFF TGTGCCAGCAGCCTCACAGCTAAAACTGAAGCTTTCTTT
. 14 TRBJ2-3 . TRBV6-5 CASSDRWGTDTQYF TGTGCCAGCAGCGACAGGTGGGGCACAGATACGCAGTATTTT
. 15 TRBJ1-4 . TRBV5-4 CASSATVATNEKLFF TGTGCCAGCAGTGCTACAGTTGCAACTAATGAAAAACTGTTTTTT
. 14 TRBJ1-1 . TRBV3-1/TRBV3-2 CASSLGNANTEAFF TGTGCCAGCAGCCTCGGGAACGCGAACACTGAAGCTTTCTTT
. 15 TRBJ1-1 . TRBV6-5 CASKGGGGSNTEAFF TGTGCCAGCAAAGGAGGGGGAGGGTCGAACACTGAAGCTTTCTTT
. 12 TRBJ2-7 . TRBV28 CASSLKRSEQYF TGTGCCAGCAGTTTAAAACGGTCCGAGCAGTACTTC
TRBD1 16 TRBJ2-7 . TRBV27 CASSLYGTGGKYEQYF TGTGCCAGCAGTTTATACGGGACAGGGGGCAAGTACGAGCAGTACTTC